This is a list of T cell receptor beta chains from one sample in a study of cytomegalovirus exposure and HLA in healthy donors. Repertoires were generated with immunoSEQ multiplex PCR, while TCRdb's copy carries only in-frame clones and drops some. The sample contains about 150,000 clones, 65% to 90% of which appear only once. The specimen sequenced was PBMCs. These receptors came from a woman in her 30s in good health and CMV-seronegative. Each CDR3 is given with its conserved first and last residue. A D gene is named only where the DNA matches it firmly. Not all rows give a size; the values are once, few, many and, for expanded clones, a class.

.,.,TRBV19,TRBJ1-2,CASSSENGYTF,TGTGCCAGTAGTAGCGAAAATGGCTACACCTTC
TRBD1,.,TRBV23-1,TRBJ1-2,CASSQYETGVPLLYGYTF,TGCGCCAGCAGTCAATACGAGACAGGGGTCCCCCTGCTCTATGGCTACACCTTC
TRBD1,few,TRBV27,TRBJ1-4,CASGQELEEKLFF,TGTGCCAGCGGACAGGAACTCGAAGAAAAACTGTTTTTT
.,once,TRBV7-9,TRBJ1-1,CASSPYQIRSANTEAFF,TGTGCCAGCAGCCCTTATCAAATCAGGTCGGCGAACACTGAAGCTTTCTTT
.,.,TRBV30,TRBJ1-1,CAWIRRTEAFF,TGTGCCTGGATCCGGAGAACTGAAGCTTTCTTT
TRBD1,.,TRBV7-9,TRBJ1-4,CSSSLPQGGGKLFF,TGTTCCAGCAGCTTACCACAGGGGGGAGGAAAACTGTTTTTT
TRBD2,once,TRBV2,TRBJ2-1,CASRGTSGSDEQFF,TGTGCCAGCAGAGGGACTAGCGGGTCCGATGAGCAGTTCTTC
TRBD1,.,TRBV9,TRBJ1-5,CASSRGAGGNRLGQPQHF,TGTGCCAGCAGCCGGGGGGCAGGGGGCAATAGGTTGGGGCAGCCCCAGCATTTT
TRBD1,few,TRBV2,TRBJ1-4,CASSLGQAQGGKLFF,TGTGCCAGCAGCCTAGGACAGGCTCAAGGTGGAAAACTGTTTTTT
.,few,TRBV30,TRBJ1-1,CAWSRELNTEAFF,TGTGCCTGGAGTCGAGAACTCAACACTGAAGCTTTCTTT
.,.,TRBV5-1,TRBJ2-3,CASRSISGTDTQYF,TGCGCCAGCAGATCCATTTCGGGCACAGATACGCAGTATTTT
.,.,TRBV25-1,TRBJ1-4,CASSEPGNEKLFF,TGTGCCAGCAGTGAGCCAGGGAATGAAAAACTGTTTTTT
TRBD1,few,TRBV2,TRBJ2-1,CASRPGTGGYNEQFF,TGTGCCAGCAGACCCGGGACAGGGGGGTACAATGAGCAGTTCTTC
.,.,TRBV7-9,TRBJ1-1,CSSSRQAEAFF,TGTTCCAGCAGCCGACAGGCTGAAGCTTTCTTT
.,.,TRBV7-9,TRBJ2-3,CSSSLSLAGHTDTQYF,TGTTCCAGCAGCTTATCACTAGCTGGGCACACAGATACGCAGTATTTT
.,.,TRBV27,TRBJ1-5,CASSLGGSNQPQHF,TGTGCCAGCAGTTTAGGGGGGAGCAATCAGCCCCAGCATTTT
.,.,TRBV19,TRBJ1-2,CAARPWSGELDYGYTF,TGTGCCGCTAGACCATGGAGCGGGGAGTTGGACTATGGCTACACCTTC
TRBD1,few,TRBV14,TRBJ2-5,CASSQGQGASGTQYF,TGTGCCAGCAGCCAAGGACAGGGGGCATCTGGGACCCAGTACTTC
.,.,TRBV7-6,TRBJ2-6,CASSLPSGGANVLTF,TGTGCCAGCAGCTTACCCTCCGGGGGGGCCAACGTCCTGACTTTC
TRBD2,.,TRBV13,TRBJ2-1,CASSSLANEQFF,TGTGCCAGCAGCTCACTAGCGAATGAGCAGTTCTTC
TRBD1,.,TRBV9,TRBJ2-7,CASSVGQAGGYEQYF,TGTGCCAGCAGCGTGGGACAGGCCGGTGGGTACGAGCAGTACTTC
.,.,TRBV5-1,TRBJ2-2,CASSLALAGSGELFF,TGCGCCAGCAGCTTGGCGCTTGCGGGAAGCGGGGAGCTGTTTTTT
.,.,TRBV19,TRBJ2-2,CASTGTQNTGELFF,TGTGCCAGTACCGGGACACAGAACACCGGGGAGCTGTTTTTT
TRBD2,.,TRBV10-3,TRBJ2-7,CAISGLAGARSYEQYF,TGTGCCATCAGCGGTCTAGCGGGAGCACGTTCCTACGAGCAGTACTTC
TRBD1,.,TRBV7-8,TRBJ2-7,CASSLTGVQREYF,TGTGCCAGCAGCTTAACAGGGGTCCAAAGGGAGTACTTC
.,.,TRBV19,TRBJ2-7,CASSSTYEQYF,TGTGCCAGTAGTAGTACCTACGAGCAGTACTTC
TRBD2,.,TRBV10-3,TRBJ2-1,CAIGRLAPYYNEQFF,TGTGCCATAGGAAGACTAGCGCCTTACTACAATGAGCAGTTCTTC
TRBD1,.,TRBV2,TRBJ1-2,CASSRQGKEYTF,TGTGCCAGCAGCCGACAGGGGAAGGAATACACCTTC
.,.,TRBV18,TRBJ2-2,CASSPRAYTGELFF,TGTGCCAGCTCACCAAGAGCGTACACCGGGGAGCTGTTTTTT
TRBD1,.,TRBV27,TRBJ2-7,CASSWGQGHEQYF,TGTGCCAGCAGTTGGGGACAGGGACACGAGCAGTACTTC
.,.,TRBV30,TRBJ2-7,CAWSLEGEQYF,TGTGCCTGGAGCCTAGAAGGCGAGCAGTACTTC
.,.,TRBV2,TRBJ2-7,CASSVGLGDEQYF,TGTGCCAGCAGTGTAGGCTTAGGGGACGAGCAGTACTTC
TRBD1,.,TRBV7-2,TRBJ2-2,CASSLRGQPITGELFF,TGTGCCAGCAGCTTAAGGGGACAGCCGATCACCGGGGAGCTGTTTTTT
TRBD1,.,TRBV13,TRBJ1-1,CASRRDSNEAFF,TGTGCCAGCAGAAGGGACAGCAATGAAGCTTTCTTT
.,.,TRBV6-5,TRBJ2-7,CASSKGGQSYEQYF,TGTGCCAGCAGCAAGGGCGGACAGAGCTACGAGCAGTACTTC
TRBD1,.,TRBV25-1,TRBJ2-7,CASSEGNRGSYEQYF,TGTGCCAGCAGTGAAGGGAACAGGGGATCCTACGAGCAGTACTTC
.,.,TRBV10-2,TRBJ1-5,CASSESFGGGFNQPQHF,TGCGCCAGCAGTGAGTCATTTGGGGGGGGGTTCAATCAGCCCCAGCATTTT
TRBD2,.,TRBV7-3,TRBJ2-3,CASSSPGLADTQYF,TGTGCCAGCAGCTCCCCCGGACTAGCGGATACGCAGTATTTT
.,.,TRBV6-5,TRBJ1-5,CASRTGNDNQPQHF,TGTGCCAGCAGAACAGGGAACGACAATCAGCCCCAGCATTTT
.,.,TRBV5-1,TRBJ2-2,CASSLSLESQNTGELFF,TGCGCCAGCAGCTTGTCACTAGAATCCCAAAACACCGGGGAGCTGTTTTTT
TRBD1,.,TRBV19,TRBJ1-5,CASTPGGRGGNQPQHF,TGTGCCAGTACCCCCGGCGGCAGGGGGGGCAATCAGCCCCAGCATTTT
.,.,TRBV5-1,TRBJ1-1,CASSMGGMTGTEAFF,TGCGCCAGCTCAATGGGAGGGATGACAGGCACTGAAGCTTTCTTT
.,.,TRBV7-3,TRBJ2-2,CASSVQGTGELFF,TGTGCCAGCAGCGTTCAGGGTACCGGGGAGCTGTTTTTT
.,.,TRBV10-1,TRBJ2-1,CASGLLSSYNEQFF,TGCGCCAGCGGGCTTCTGAGCTCCTACAATGAGCAGTTCTTC
TRBD2,.,TRBV2,TRBJ2-1,CASSELAGSLNEQFF,TGTGCCAGCAGTGAACTAGCGGGGTCCCTCAATGAGCAGTTCTTC
.,.,TRBV11-2,TRBJ2-7,CASSLAPGDEQYF,TGTGCCAGCAGCTTAGCCCCAGGCGACGAGCAGTACTTC
TRBD2,.,TRBV5-1,TRBJ2-2,CASSVALAGNAGELFF,TGCGCCAGCAGCGTGGCACTAGCGGGAAATGCCGGGGAGCTGTTTTTT
.,.,TRBV2,TRBJ2-3,CASTLPGGKRRKYF,TGTGCCAGCACCCTTCCCGGCGGTAAGAGACGGAAGTATTTT